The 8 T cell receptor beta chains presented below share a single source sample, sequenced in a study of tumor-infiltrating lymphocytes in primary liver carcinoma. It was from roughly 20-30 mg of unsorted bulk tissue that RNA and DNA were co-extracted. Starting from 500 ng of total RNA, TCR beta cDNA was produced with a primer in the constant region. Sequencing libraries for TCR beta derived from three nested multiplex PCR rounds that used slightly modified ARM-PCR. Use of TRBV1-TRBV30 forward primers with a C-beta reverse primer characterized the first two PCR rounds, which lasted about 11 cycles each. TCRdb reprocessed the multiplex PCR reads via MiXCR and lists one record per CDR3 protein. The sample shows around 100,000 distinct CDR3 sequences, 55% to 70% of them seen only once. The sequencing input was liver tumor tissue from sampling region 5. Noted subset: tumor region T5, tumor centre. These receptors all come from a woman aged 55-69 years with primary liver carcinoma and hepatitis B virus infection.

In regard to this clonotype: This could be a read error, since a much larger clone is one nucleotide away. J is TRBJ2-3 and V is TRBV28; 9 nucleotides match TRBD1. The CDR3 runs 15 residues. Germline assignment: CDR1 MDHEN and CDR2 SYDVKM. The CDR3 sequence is CTSSRRTGVTDTQYF. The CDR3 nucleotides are TGTACCAGCAGTCGCCGGACAGGGGTGACAGATACGCAGTATTTT.

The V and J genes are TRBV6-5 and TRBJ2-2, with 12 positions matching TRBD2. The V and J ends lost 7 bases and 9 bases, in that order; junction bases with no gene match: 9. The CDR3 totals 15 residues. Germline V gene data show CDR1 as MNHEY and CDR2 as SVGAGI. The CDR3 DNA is TGTGCCAGCAACCTACTAGCGGGAGGTACCCGGGAGCTGTTTTTT. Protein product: CASNLLAGGTRELFF.

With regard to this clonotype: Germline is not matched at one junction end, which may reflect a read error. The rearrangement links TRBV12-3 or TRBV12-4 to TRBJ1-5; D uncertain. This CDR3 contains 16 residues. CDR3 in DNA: TGTGCCAGCAGTTTCCGTCCACAGATAAGCAATCAGGCCCAGCATTTT. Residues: CASSFRPQISNQAQHF.

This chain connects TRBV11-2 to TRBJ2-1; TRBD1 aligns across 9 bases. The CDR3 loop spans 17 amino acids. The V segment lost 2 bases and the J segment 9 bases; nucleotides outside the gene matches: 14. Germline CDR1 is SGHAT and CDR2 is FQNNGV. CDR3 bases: TGTGCCAGCAGCTTACGACCGGGACAGGGATTCTACTGTGAGCAGTTCTTC. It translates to CASSLRPGQGFYCEQFF.

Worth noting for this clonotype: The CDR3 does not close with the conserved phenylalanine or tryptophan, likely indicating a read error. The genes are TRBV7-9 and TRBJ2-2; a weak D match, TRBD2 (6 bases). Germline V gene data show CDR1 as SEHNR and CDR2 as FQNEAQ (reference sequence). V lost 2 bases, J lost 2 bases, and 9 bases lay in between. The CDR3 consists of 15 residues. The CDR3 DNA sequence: TGTGCCAGCAGCTTATACGCGGGAAACACCGGGGAGCTGTTTTCT. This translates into CASSLYAGNTGELFS.

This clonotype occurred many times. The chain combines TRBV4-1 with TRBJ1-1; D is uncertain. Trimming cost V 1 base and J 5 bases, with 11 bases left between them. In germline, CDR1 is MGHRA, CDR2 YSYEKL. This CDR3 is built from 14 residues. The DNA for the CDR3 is TGCGCCAGCAGCCAAGGGCCACTGGGGACTGAAGCTTTCTTT. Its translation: CASSQGPLGTEAFF.

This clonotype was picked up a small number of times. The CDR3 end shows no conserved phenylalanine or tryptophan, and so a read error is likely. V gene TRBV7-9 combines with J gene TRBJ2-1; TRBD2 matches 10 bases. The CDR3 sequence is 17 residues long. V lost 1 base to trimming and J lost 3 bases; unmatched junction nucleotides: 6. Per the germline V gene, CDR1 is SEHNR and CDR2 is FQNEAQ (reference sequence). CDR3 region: CASSLEALAGGYNEQFL. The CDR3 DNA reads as TGTGCCAGCAGCTTAGAGGCCTTAGCGGGAGGCTACAATGAGCAGTTCCTC.

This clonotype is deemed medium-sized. As DNA, the CDR3 is TGTGCCAGCAGCCTCAGTGGTATAGCGAGGGTGGCAGATACGCAGTATTTT. Encoded protein: CASSLSGIARVADTQYF. The gene calls are TRBV11-2 and TRBJ2-3; maybe TRBD2 (5 bases). CDR3 length: 17 amino acids. Germline V gives CDR1 SGHAT, CDR2 FQNNGV. V lost 5 bases, J lost 4 bases, and 22 bases lay in between.